This TCR beta chain was identified in a study of control samples from healthy donors and cancer patients. Here immunoSEQ multiplex PCR was the method, and the copy in TCRdb shows in-frame clones only, minus some. This table holds more than 95,000 clones, 75% to 90% found once. CDR1 is SNHLY and CDR2 is FYNNEI in the germline V gene. V was shortened by 6 bases and J by 4 bases, with 15 bases between the two germline ends. The CDR3 totals 14 residues. This chain joins TRBV2 and TRBJ1-1; D gene ambiguous. The sample taken for sequencing was PBMCs. The TCR sequence derives from a woman in her forties or fifties with colorectal cancer. CDR3 in DNA: TGTGCCAGCAGAGGTGCAAAGGGTGTCACTGAAGCTTTCTTT. The encoded protein is CASRGAKGVTEAFF.